This T cell receptor beta chain derives from a study of T cell responses to AZD1222 COVID-19 vaccine. As for the study in general: Recipients boosted at about 4 weeks or about 12 weeks are pooled. General study findings and limits: AZD1222 recipients seropositive at baseline numbered only six.

With regard to this clone: Its antigen is still unknown.

Germline V lookup: CDR1 SGHNT, CDR2 YYREEE (reference sequence). The V and J ends lost 4 bases and 2 bases respectively, with 17 bases between them. This CDR3 region has 16 residues. Clones were sequenced by immunoSEQ multiplex PCR, and TCRdb holds only the in-frame ones, with some missing. The table shows some 140,000 clones, with more than 85% occurring only once. The sample was peripheral blood, taken on day 0 of AZD1222 vaccination. The sequence came from an adult in good health. This chain links TRBV5-4 with TRBJ2-3, with a tentative D call TRBD1 (5 bases). In DNA, the CDR3 is TGTGCCAGCAGCGAGGACAAAATTGGGCCCACAGATACGCAGTATTTT. It codes for CASSEDKIGPTDTQYF.